The clone carrying this TCR beta chain was observed a handful of times. The antigen is unknown. TCR beta cDNA libraries included unique molecular identifiers. Each CDR3 protein is one row after TCRdb ran MiXCR on the PCR reads. The sample has roughly 400,000 distinct CDR3 sequences, over 30% seen once. The entry originates in a study of post-analysis software for immune sequencing data. Study-wide background: Patients with relapsing-remitting, secondary progressive and progressive-relapsing multiple sclerosis courses were all represented.

Study observations and caveats: Under F measure analysis, samples from one preparation batch co-clustered strongly. In patients, TRBV5-6, TRBV5-1 and TRBV20-1 belonged to five TRBV segments found more frequently than in controls. Normalized Chao1 diversity was significantly lower in multiple sclerosis patients than in controls.

The CDR3 consists of 16 residues. V was pared by 5 bases and J by 3 bases, with 20 bases between. Sequenced sample: blood. The receptor's source is a girl aged 2 to 9 with multiple sclerosis. The rearrangement links TRBV12-3 or TRBV12-4 to TRBJ2-7; a weak D match, TRBD2 (5 bases). CDR3 loop: CASSPLRFDSDYEQYF. DNA for the CDR3: TGTGCCAGCAGTCCCCTGCGTTTTGATAGCGACTACGAGCAGTACTTC.